Described below is a single T cell receptor beta chain sequence and its context. Through a sample-barcoded 5' primer and a J-beta primer mix, a second PCR was run for 7 to 11 cycles. Using its own MiXCR run on the 5' RACE reads, TCRdb lists one record per CDR3 protein. Seen here are hundreds of thousands of distinct CDR3 sequences, 58% observed once, and the top ten hold roughly 20%. This record belongs to a study of blood T cells in healthy people across ages. Per the germline V gene, CDR1 is MDHEN and CDR2 is SYDVKM. CDR3 size: 17 residues. The trim removed 6 bases at V and 4 bases at J, leaving 13 bases unmatched.

Sequences were obtained from blood. The chain joins TRBV28 to TRBJ2-1, with 9 bases identical to TRBD1. The clonotype originates from a man aged 25 to 45 in good health. CDR3 protein: CASSSPGTGWEYNEQFF. The CDR3 nucleotides read TGTGCCAGCAGCTCCCCCGGGACAGGGTGGGAATACAATGAGCAGTTCTTC.